These 17 T cell receptor beta chains came from one sample sequenced in a study of T cell changes during pregnancy in multiple sclerosis. Libraries were prepared by immunoSEQ multiplex PCR; TCRdb keeps only in-frame clonotypes and omits some of them. The sample shows 70,000 to 75,000 clones, around 90% of them seen only once. The specimen was peripheral blood, collected in the second trimester of pregnancy. The origin of the receptors is a female donor in good health, enrolled as a control in a pregnancy study.

V and J are TRBV6-4 and TRBJ2-5, with 9 bases lining up with TRBD1. The CDR3 is 14 amino acids. Looked up from germline, CDR1 is MRHNA and CDR2 is SNTAGT. After removal of 7 bases from V and 5 bases from J, the junction contained 8 bases not matched to a gene. The CDR3 DNA reads TGTGCCAGCACCCAACAGGGGGCTGGCGAGACCCAGTACTTC. It codes for CASTQQGAGETQYF.

The J gene is TRBJ2-1, the V gene TRBV5-1, with 10 bases identical to TRBD1. Germline V gives CDR1 SGHRS, CDR2 YFSETQ. There are 15 residues in the CDR3. Germline trimming cut 3 bases from V and 5 bases from J; bases unmatched to any gene: 5. The chain's CDR3 is CASSSRDRGDNEQFF. DNA of the CDR3: TGCGCCAGCAGCTCCCGGGACAGGGGTGACAATGAGCAGTTCTTC.

The CDR3 coding sequence is TGTGCCAGCAGCTTGGTTGAGGGCCGGGAGACCCAGTACTTC. This gives the protein CASSLVEGRETQYF. The chain employs TRBV5-4 and TRBJ2-5, with D maybe TRBD2 (5 bases). CDR1 is SGHNT, CDR2 YYREEE, per germline (reference sequence). The CDR3 contains 14 residues. V was shortened by 0 bases and J by 5 bases, with 11 bases between the two germline ends.

This chain joins TRBV19 and TRBJ1-3, with D unclear. Germline CDR1 is LNHDA and CDR2 is SQIVND (reference sequence). Trimming removed 7 bases from V and 0 bases from J, with 7 bases in between. CDR3 length: 13 residues. CDR3 sequence (DNA): TGTGCCAGTAATGTCCGCTCTGGAAACACCATATATTTT. It is translated as CASNVRSGNTIYF.

V usage is TRBV6-5 and J usage is TRBJ2-5; 12 nucleotides line up with TRBD1. The CDR3 has 16 residues. V lost 0 bases, J lost 6 bases, and 5 bases stayed unmatched. Germline V gene lookup returns CDR1 MNHEY and CDR2 SVGAGI. The CDR3 region has the DNA TGTGCCAGCAGTTACTCGGGACAGGGGGCCAGAAAGACCCAGTACTTC. Residues: CASSYSGQGARKTQYF.

The chain carries TRBV5-8 and TRBJ2-1, with D uncertain. Trimming shortened V by 7 bases and J by 2 bases, and 16 bases separated the two germline ends. The germline CDR1 and CDR2 sequences are SGHTS and YDEGEE. This CDR3 has 15 amino acids. The CDR3 nucleotides are TGTGCCAGCGGTCACAAGAGGAAACCCTACAATGAGCAGTTCTTC. Encoded protein: CASGHKRKPYNEQFF.

The genes are TRBV28 and TRBJ1-5, with D possibly being TRBD1 (6 bases). Per the germline V gene, CDR1 is MDHEN and CDR2 is SYDVKM. The CDR3 consists of 15 residues. Trimming shortened V by 6 bases and J by 9 bases, and 21 bases separated the two germline ends. The CDR3 region is CASSQGNLVSPPQHF. DNA for the CDR3: TGTGCCAGCAGCCAGGGGAACCTAGTATCCCCGCCCCAGCATTTT.

The rearrangement links TRBV10-2 to TRBJ2-7; D possibly corresponds to TRBD1 (6 bases). This CDR3 region has 14 residues. Germline V gene data show CDR1 as WSHSY and CDR2 as SAAADI. Trimming took off 3 bases at V and 3 bases at J, with 12 bases between the two ends. CDR3 coding DNA: TGCGCCAGCAGTGATGGGACATCTTTCTACGAGCAGTACTTC. Protein sequence: CASSDGTSFYEQYF.

The gene calls are TRBV4-3 and TRBJ2-1; D is ambiguous. From germline, CDR1 is LGHNA and CDR2 YSLEER. Trimming pared 1 base from V and 4 bases from J, leaving 17 bases between. The CDR3 length is 17 residues. This chain's CDR3 is CASSQAKVGGQYNEQFF. In nucleotides, the CDR3 is TGCGCCAGCAGCCAAGCCAAAGTTGGCGGCCAATACAATGAGCAGTTCTTC.

V gene TRBV6-5 combines with J gene TRBJ1-5, with 10 bases fitting TRBD1. The V segment lost 4 bases and the J segment 0 bases; nucleotides outside the gene matches: 0. The germline V gene has CDR1 MNHEY and CDR2 SVGAGI. The CDR3 consists of 15 residues. This chain's CDR3 is CASSWTGGSNQPQHF. In DNA form, the CDR3 reads TGTGCCAGCAGTTGGACAGGGGGTAGCAATCAGCCCCAGCATTTT.

J is TRBJ1-6 and V is TRBV7-2; 7 bases line up with TRBD1. The germline V gene encodes CDR1 SGHTA and CDR2 FQGNSA. The CDR3 spans 15 residues. V was pared by 3 bases and J by 6 bases, with 5 bases of the junction left unmatched. This CDR3 reads CASSFKTGFNSPLHF. The CDR3, as DNA: TGTGCCAGCAGCTTCAAGACAGGGTTTAATTCACCCCTCCACTTT.

The chain employs TRBV6-1 and TRBJ1-2, with D tentatively TRBD1 (5 bases). Germline assignment: CDR1 MNHNS and CDR2 SASEGT. V was pared by 1 base and J by 4 bases, with 13 bases between. The CDR3 loop spans 15 amino acids. In DNA form, the CDR3 reads TGTGCCAGCAGTGAAGAGGGGCTGGGTGGCTATGGCTACACCTTC. Encoded protein: CASSEEGLGGYGYTF.

The chain carries TRBV4-3 and TRBJ1-5; TRBD1 might be the D (5 bases). CDR1 is LGHNA and CDR2 is YSLEER in the germline V gene. This CDR3 region has 15 residues. V lost 1 base to trimming and J lost 1 base, with 8 bases between them. Here the CDR3 reads CASSQAGGSNQPQHF. DNA for the CDR3: TGCGCCAGCAGCCAAGCTGGGGGGAGCAATCAGCCCCAGCATTTT.

The V gene is TRBV6-5, the J gene TRBJ2-7; possible D gene TRBD2, 6 bases. Trimming pared 1 base from V and 4 bases from J, leaving 11 bases between. CDR1 is MNHEY and CDR2 is SVGAGI in the germline V gene. The CDR3 totals 14 residues. CDR3 residues: CASSYYGGRYEQYF. The CDR3 DNA reads as TGTGCCAGCAGTTACTACGGGGGAAGATACGAGCAGTACTTC.

The rearrangement joins TRBV5-1 to TRBJ2-2; TRBD2 matches at 7 bases. J was trimmed by 5 bases and V by 1 base; bases with no gene match: 5. The CDR3 covers 15 residues. Germline V gene data show CDR1 as SGHRS and CDR2 as YFSETQ. The CDR3 region is CASSLWSSGTGELFF. The CDR3 region has the DNA TGCGCCAGCAGCTTGTGGTCTAGCGGAACCGGGGAGCTGTTTTTT. Full variable domain (rest looked up from reference TRBV5-1 and TRBJ2-2): KAGVTQTPRYLIKTRGQQVTLSCSPISGHRSVSWYQQTPGQGLQFLFEYFSETQRNKGNFPGRFSGRQFSNSRSEMNVSTLELGDSALYLCASSLWSSGTGELFFGEGSRLTVL.

This rearrangement joins TRBV7-2 to TRBJ2-7, with 7 bases aligning to TRBD1. With 5 bases clipped from V and 6 bases from J, the junction kept 7 bases outside the gene matches. The CDR3 length is 13 residues. The germline V gene has CDR1 SGHTA and CDR2 FQGNSA. CDR3 sequence: CASSRDRVGEQYF. The CDR3 coding sequence is TGTGCCAGCAGCCGCGACAGGGTTGGCGAGCAGTACTTC. The variable domain in full, with the rest retrieved from reference TRBV7-2 and TRBJ2-7, is GAGVSQSPSNKVTEKGKDVELRCDPISGHTALYWYRQSLGQGLEFLIYFQGNSAPDKSGLPSDRFSAERTGGSVSTLTIQRTQQEDSAVYLCASSRDRVGEQYFGPGTRLTVT.

This chain connects TRBV6-5 to TRBJ2-3; 7 nucleotides align to TRBD2. The CDR3 runs to 15 residues. CDR1 is MNHEY, CDR2 SVGAGI, per germline. The ends lost 8 bases at V and 1 base at J; junction bases unmatched: 9. The CDR3 loop is CASARAGVGTDTQYF. The CDR3 DNA reads as TGTGCCAGCGCGAGGGCGGGAGTAGGCACAGATACGCAGTATTTT.